One sample yielded the 14 T cell receptor beta chains listed below, sequenced in a study of patients and donors after allogeneic stem cell transplantation. TCRdb re-derived calls from the RT-PCR reads in MiXCR, one entry per CDR3 protein. The data show some 960,000 distinct CDR3 sequences, with roughly 17% seen just once and roughly 6.4% held by the top ten. The sample was blood, either unsorted or a sorted T cell fraction (not recorded which). These receptors all come from a human donor who was either an allogeneic HSCT recipient or a stem cell or donor lymphocyte infusion donor (not recorded which). It is not recorded whose cells these are; they may come from a transplant donor.

The table lists this clonotype with many counts. The genes are TRBV12-3 or TRBV12-4 and TRBJ2-1; 11 nucleotides match TRBD2. The CDR3 spans 18 residues. Germline trimming cut 0 bases from V and 1 base from J; bases unmatched to any gene: 5. The CDR3 protein is CASSLALTSGVSYNEQFF. As DNA, the CDR3 is TGTGCCAGCAGTTTAGCCCTGACTAGCGGGGTATCCTACAATGAGCAGTTCTTC.

The chain couples TRBV6-5 to TRBJ2-7; D is possibly TRBD2 (5 bases). V lost 2 bases and J 0 bases, leaving 11 bases between the germline ends. This CDR3 spans 15 amino acids. Germline CDR1 and CDR2: MNHEY and SVGAGI. The CDR3 protein is CASSYEGGISYEQYF. The CDR3, as DNA: TGTGCCAGCAGTTACGAGGGCGGCATCTCCTACGAGCAGTACTTC.

V and J are TRBV19 and TRBJ1-4, with unresolved D. The CDR3 is made up of 14 amino acids. Germline values: CDR1 LNHDA, CDR2 SQIVND (reference sequence). Trimming shortened V by 3 bases and J by 4 bases, and 9 bases separated the two germline ends. The CDR3: CASSIRRVNEKLFF. The CDR3 DNA reads as TGTGCCAGTAGTATTCGCCGGGTTAATGAAAAACTGTTTTTT.

This clonotype was seen at least ten times. The rearrangement joins TRBV12-3 or TRBV12-4 to TRBJ1-1; no reliable D call. With 3 bases removed from V and 1 base from J, the gap between germline ends came to 9 bases. This CDR3 spans 14 amino acids. The CDR3 region has the DNA TGTGCCAGCAGTTTGGGTGCCCAGAACACTGAAGCTTTCTTT. It yields the protein CASSLGAQNTEAFF.

This clonotype was recorded a few times. The chain is built from TRBV20-1 and TRBJ2-1; TRBD2 agrees at 8 bases. The CDR3 is made up of 13 amino acids. V lost 6 bases, J lost 8 bases, and 9 bases stayed unmatched. Germline V gene lookup returns CDR1 DFQATT and CDR2 SNEGSKA (reference sequence). CDR3: CSAPGTRGDEQFF. Written as DNA, the CDR3 is TGCAGTGCGCCCGGGACTAGGGGGGATGAGCAGTTCTTC.

This chain links TRBV9 with TRBJ2-3; the D call may be TRBD1 or TRBD2 (5 bases each). Trimming removed 3 bases from V and 0 bases from J, with 14 bases in between. The CDR3 runs 16 residues. Germline V gives CDR1 SGDLS, CDR2 YYNGEE. The CDR3 DNA follows: TGTGCCAGCAGCGGAGGGACGGAGACTAGCACAGATACGCAGTATTTT. Amino acids: CASSGGTETSTDTQYF.

This clonotype was seen more than once but under ten times. The genes are TRBV30 and TRBJ1-2, with TRBD1 identical over 7 bases. There are 14 residues in the CDR3. The germline V gene encodes CDR1 GTSNPN and CDR2 SVGIG (reference sequence). With V trimmed by 3 bases and J by 3 bases, 7 bases remained unmatched. The CDR3 region has the DNA TGTGCCTGGAGCCAGGGGGGAGGCCACTATGGCTACACCTTC. This sequence encodes CAWSQGGGHYGYTF.

DNA for the CDR3: TGTGCCAGCCTGACGACTAGCGGGAGGACCGGGGAGCTGTTTTTT. The encoded protein is CASLTTSGRTGELFF. The chain is built from TRBV7-9 and TRBJ2-2, with 13 bases lining up with TRBD2. The CDR3 loop spans 15 amino acids. V dropped 8 bases and J dropped 5; count of bases not matched to a gene: 5. Germline-derived CDR1 and CDR2 are SEHNR and FQNEAQ (reference sequence).

At least ten counts were recorded for this clonotype. The rearrangement uses TRBV12-3 or TRBV12-4 and TRBJ1-2; D remains unclear. The CDR3 has 17 amino acids. V lost 8 bases and J lost 0, with 22 bases in between. CDR3 sequence: CASRKFGEADANYGYTF. For the CDR3, the DNA is TGTGCCAGCCGAAAGTTCGGCGAGGCAGATGCTAACTATGGCTACACCTTC.

This clonotype was seen many times. This sequence joins TRBV9 and TRBJ2-2, with D possibly TRBD2 on 6 matching bases. The CDR3 length is 15 residues. Germline CDR1 reads SGDLS; CDR2 reads YYNGEE. The ends were cut back, 0 bases at V and 2 bases at J, with 8 bases in the middle. The CDR3 region is CASSVGGTNTGELFF. The CDR3 nucleotides are TGTGCCAGCAGCGTAGGCGGGACTAACACCGGGGAGCTGTTTTTT.

The chain combines TRBV12-3 or TRBV12-4 with TRBJ2-1; TRBD2 might be the D (5 bases). Trimming left V 6 bases short and J 3 bases short, with 9 bases between. The CDR3 is made up of 13 amino acids. CDR3 DNA sequence: TGTGCCAGCAGAGTAGCGAACTACAATGAGCAGTTCTTC. Translating gives CASRVANYNEQFF.

J is TRBJ2-7 and V is TRBV19; D is unclear. Germline CDR1 LNHDA, CDR2 SQIVND (reference sequence). Trimming shortened V by 5 bases and J by 4 bases, and 21 bases separated the two germline ends. CDR3 length: 16 residues. The CDR3 bases are TGTGCCAGTAGTCCACGCACGACACCCCCTAAATACGAGCAGTACTTC. This sequence encodes CASSPRTTPPKYEQYF.

This clonotype has more than one count but fewer than ten. The chain employs TRBV12-3 or TRBV12-4 and TRBJ2-7; TRBD2 aligns across 12 bases. Losses at the gene ends were 3 bases for V and 6 bases for J; bases not matched to a gene: 0. The CDR3 spans 13 residues. CDR3 sequence (DNA): TGTGCCAGCAGTTTGACTAGCGGGAGCGAGCAGTACTTC. Translated: CASSLTSGSEQYF.

This clonotype was observed a handful of times. The chain links TRBV20-1 to TRBJ2-3; TRBD2 matches 8 bases. Germline values: CDR1 DFQATT, CDR2 SNEGSKA (reference sequence). Trimming at V came to 5 bases and at J to 2 bases, leaving 3 bases not matched to a gene. The CDR3 totals 13 residues. The CDR3 region is CSARGGLTDTQYF. The CDR3 DNA is TGCAGTGCTCGGGGGGGGCTCACAGATACGCAGTATTTT.